This TCR beta chain appears in the sequencing data of a study of T cells in Graves' hyperthyroidism and ophthalmopathy. This CDR3 has 17 amino acids. The V end was cut by 4 bases, the J end by 0 bases, with 18 bases between. The V gene's germline CDR1 is SGHDN and CDR2 FVKESK. RNA transcripts provided the source from which TCR beta CDR3 regions were amplified. Initially, a first-round RT-PCR of the TCR CDR3 employed the HTBI primer set. From the multiplex PCR reads, TCRdb called clonotypes with MiXCR, one entry per CDR3 protein. The repertoire holds 500,000 to 650,000 distinct CDR3 sequences, with roughly a sixth as singletons.

Sequences were obtained from blood. This TCR was sampled from a woman aged 18-29 years with Graves' ophthalmopathy. The chain recombines TRBV14 with TRBJ1-1; D not certain. DNA for the CDR3: TGTGCCAGCAGCCCACGAGGAGGCAGAGTGATGAACACTGAAGCTTTCTTT. Protein product: CASSPRGGRVMNTEAFF.